Each of the 9 T cell receptor beta chains below was sequenced from the same sample in a study of cytomegalovirus exposure and HLA in healthy donors. The PCR employed 60 Vbeta primers together with 13 Jbeta primers. Method: immunoSEQ multiplex PCR; TCRdb's copy keeps in-frame clones and lacks some. Of about 150,000 clones detected, 80% appear once; the ten largest clones hold 6.3%. Sample: PBMCs. The receptors here all came from a male donor in good health and CMV-seropositive.

The rearrangement joins TRBV30 to TRBJ1-6, with D maybe TRBD1 (6 bases). This CDR3 is 14 amino acids long. Germline CDR1 and CDR2: GTSNPN and SVGIG (reference sequence). V lost 2 bases, J lost 7 bases, and 12 bases lay in between. CDR3 amino acids: CAWSLTGLNSPLHF. The DNA for the CDR3 is TGTGCCTGGAGTCTGACAGGCCTAAATTCACCCCTCCACTTT.

The gene calls are TRBV5-1 and TRBJ2-7, with D possibly TRBD1 on 6 matching bases. The V end was cut by 3 bases, the J end by 0 bases, with 10 bases between. The CDR3 has 14 residues. In germline, CDR1 is SGHRS, CDR2 YFSETQ. This CDR3 is CASSSGQSSYEQYF. In DNA, the CDR3 is TGCGCCAGCAGCTCTGGACAGAGCTCCTACGAGCAGTACTTC.

Points on this clone: Sequence at one end of the junction differs from germline and may be a read error. The chain recombines TRBV7-9 with TRBJ1-4; 8 positions agree with TRBD1. The germline V gene has CDR1 SEHNR and CDR2 FQNEAQ (reference sequence). The CDR3 is 14 residues long. The CDR3 DNA is TGTTCCAGCAGCCAAAGACAGGGGACGGAAAAACTGTTTTTT. This gives the protein CSSSQRQGTEKLFF.

The rearrangement joins TRBV29-1 to TRBJ2-6; D unclear. The CDR3 contains 17 residues. Germline loops: CDR1 SQVTM, CDR2 ANQGSEA. Trimming took 0 bases from V and 4 from J, leaving 16 bases between them. CDR3: CSVEDGGILAGANVLTF. The CDR3 DNA is TGCAGCGTTGAAGATGGTGGTATTTTGGCCGGGGCCAACGTCCTGACTTTC.

The chain joins TRBV7-3 to TRBJ1-4; possible D gene TRBD1, 6 bases. Per the germline V gene, CDR1 is SGHTA and CDR2 is FQGTGA. The ends were cut back, 5 bases at V and 3 bases at J, with 10 bases in the middle. This CDR3 is 14 amino acids long. The CDR3 sequence: CASSPTGANEKLFF. The CDR3 DNA sequence: TGTGCCAGCAGCCCGACAGGAGCTAATGAAAAACTGTTTTTT.

The chain uses TRBV6-4 and TRBJ1-5; the D is unclear. The CDR3 length is 18 residues. CDR1 is MRHNA and CDR2 is SNTAGT in the germline V gene. V lost 4 bases to trimming and J lost 6 bases, with 25 bases between them. CDR3 protein: CASSAYSDGVFSGQPQHF. The CDR3 region has the DNA TGTGCCAGCAGTGCCTACAGCGACGGGGTTTTCTCCGGTCAGCCCCAGCATTTT.

The V gene is TRBV7-8, the J gene TRBJ2-1, with a weak D call TRBD2 (5 bases). CDR1 and CDR2 (germline): SGHVS, FQNEAQ. The length of the CDR3 is 13 residues. Trimming shortened V by 5 bases and J by 5 bases, and 10 bases separated the two germline ends. The CDR3: CASSGSLDNEQFF. DNA for the CDR3: TGTGCCAGCAGCGGGAGTCTCGACAATGAGCAGTTCTTC.

The chain uses TRBV4-2 and TRBJ2-1; tentative D call: TRBD2 (6 bases). The CDR3 is 15 amino acids. Trimming took 0 bases from V and 7 from J, leaving 13 bases between them. CDR1 and CDR2 from the germline V gene are LGHNA and YNFKEQ. The CDR3 loop is CASSQDKGGGNEQFF. As DNA, the CDR3 is TGTGCCAGCAGCCAAGATAAAGGAGGAGGGAATGAGCAGTTCTTC.

This clone was picked up one time. The chain has TRBV27 and TRBJ2-1; D gene ambiguous. V was pared by 3 bases and J by 5 bases, with 14 bases between. Germline lookup yields CDR1 MNHEY and CDR2 SMNVEV (reference sequence). The CDR3 has 15 amino acids. This chain's CDR3 is CASSLSGIVNNEQFF. CDR3 sequence (DNA): TGTGCCAGCAGTTTGTCAGGCATCGTTAACAATGAGCAGTTCTTC.